The entry below gives a single T cell receptor beta chain sequence along with its context. Germline V gene lookup returns CDR1 LGHNA and CDR2 YSLEER. The ends lost 1 base at V and 4 bases at J; junction bases unmatched: 5. The CDR3 extends over 16 amino acids. Vbeta (60) and Jbeta (13) primers were used in the PCR. The assay was immunoSEQ multiplex PCR, and TCRdb's table has in-frame clones only and misses some. The profile shows under 200,000 clones, 68% of them singletons. The source of the sample is a study of cytomegalovirus exposure and HLA in healthy donors. Specimen: PBMCs. The V gene is TRBV4-3, the J gene TRBJ2-1; 9 nucleotides agree with TRBD1. This TCR came from a middle-aged woman in good health and CMV-seropositive. Here the CDR3 reads CASSQAGTGFYNEQFF. As DNA, the CDR3 is TGCGCCAGCAGCCAAGCTGGGACAGGGTTTTACAATGAGCAGTTCTTC.